These 6 T cell receptor beta chains were all obtained from the same sample, sequenced in a study of control samples from healthy donors and cancer patients. The table came from immunoSEQ multiplex PCR; TCRdb's copy has only in-frame clones and leaves some out. The top ten hold 1.5% of the sample, which has 200,000 to 250,000 clones, 85% to 95% seen once. The sample taken for sequencing was blood. The receptors shown here come from a man aged 50 to 59 in good health.

This chain joins TRBV19 and TRBJ2-7; TRBD1 or TRBD2 may be the D gene (6 bases each). CDR3 length equals 15 residues. CDR1 and CDR2 (germline): LNHDA, SQIVND (reference sequence). V was pared by 4 bases and J by 0 bases, with 13 bases between. The CDR3 reads CASSTPEGGSYEQYF. CDR3 nucleotide sequence: TGTGCCAGTAGTACCCCGGAGGGGGGCTCCTACGAGCAGTACTTC.

The CDR3 loop is CAWSVGTWGTNEKLFF. DNA of the CDR3: TGTGCCTGGAGTGTTGGGACCTGGGGAACTAATGAAAAACTGTTTTTT. The chain has TRBV30 and TRBJ1-4; D is perhaps TRBD1 (5 bases). The V gene lost 0 bases and the J gene lost 1 base, with 12 bases spanning the gap. The CDR3 is 16 amino acids. Germline V gene lookup returns CDR1 GTSNPN and CDR2 SVGIG (reference sequence).

This chain links TRBV9 with TRBJ1-1, with D tentatively TRBD1 (5 bases). From germline, CDR1 is SGDLS and CDR2 YYNGEE. Trimming stripped 2 bases from V and 5 bases from J, with 13 bases between. The CDR3 is 14 residues long. CDR3 in amino acids: CASSVGTGGTEAFF. The DNA of the CDR3 is TGTGCCAGCAGCGTTGGAACGGGGGGAACTGAAGCTTTCTTT.

This rearrangement joins TRBV4-1 to TRBJ2-1; a possible D gene is TRBD2 (6 bases). V was trimmed by 4 bases and J by 8 bases, leaving 6 bases between them. CDR1 MGHRA and CDR2 YSYEKL come from the germline V gene. CDR3 length equals 11 residues. CDR3 loop: CASSRGDEQFF. Here the CDR3 DNA reads TGCGCCAGCAGCCGGGGGGATGAGCAGTTCTTC.

V gene TRBV7-2 combines with J gene TRBJ2-3; TRBD2 matches 7 bases. J lost 9 bases, V lost 5 bases, and 5 bases had no gene match. CDR3 length: 12 amino acids. Per the germline V gene, CDR1 is SGHTA and CDR2 is FQGNSA. CDR3 sequence reads: CASSRNGGTQYF. In nucleotides, the CDR3 is TGTGCCAGCAGCAGGAACGGGGGGACGCAGTATTTT.

This rearrangement joins TRBV7-2 to TRBJ1-2, with 7 bases identical to TRBD1. CDR1 and CDR2 (germline): SGHTA, FQGNSA. J gave up 4 bases and V 5 bases, and 7 bases lay outside the gene matches. The length of the CDR3 is 14 residues. CDR3 sequence: CASSRTGSAYGYTF. DNA of the CDR3: TGTGCCAGCAGCCGGACAGGATCGGCCTATGGCTACACCTTC.